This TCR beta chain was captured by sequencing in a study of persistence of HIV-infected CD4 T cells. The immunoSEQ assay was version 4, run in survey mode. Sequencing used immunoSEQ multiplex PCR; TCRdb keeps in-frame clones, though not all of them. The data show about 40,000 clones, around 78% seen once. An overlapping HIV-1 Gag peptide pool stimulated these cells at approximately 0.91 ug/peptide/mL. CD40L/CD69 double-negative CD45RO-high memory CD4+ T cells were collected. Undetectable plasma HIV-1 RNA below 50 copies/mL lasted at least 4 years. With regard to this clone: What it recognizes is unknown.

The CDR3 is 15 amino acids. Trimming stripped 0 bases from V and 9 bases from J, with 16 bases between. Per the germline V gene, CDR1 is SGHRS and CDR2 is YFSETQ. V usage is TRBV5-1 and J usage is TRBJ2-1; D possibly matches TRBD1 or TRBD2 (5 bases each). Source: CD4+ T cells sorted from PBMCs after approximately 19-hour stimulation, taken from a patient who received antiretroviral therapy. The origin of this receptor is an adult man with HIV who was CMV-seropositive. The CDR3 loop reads CASSLGTGTSPEQFF. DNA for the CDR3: TGCGCCAGCAGCTTGGGGACCGGGACGTCTCCTGAGCAGTTCTTC.